This TCR beta chain is from a study of blood T cells in healthy people across ages. Study-wide results and caveats: Long-lived donors exceeded aged donors in naive CD4+ cells and diversity.

The second PCR ran about 6 to 12 cycles with a sample-barcoded 5' primer and J-beta primers. The template-switch adaptor was a 5' adaptor with 12 random nucleotides. It tagged each cDNA molecule. TCRdb re-called the 5' RACE reads through MiXCR, storing one row per CDR3 protein. The sample yields about 1.1 million distinct CDR3 sequences, approximately 38% seen once. This clonotype was recorded at least ten times. Its target is unknown. Trimming cost V 7 bases and J 5 bases; bases outside gene matches: 12. The CDR3 is made up of 15 amino acids. Per the germline V gene, CDR1 is SQVTM and CDR2 is ANQGSEA. Total RNA extracted from each sample amounted to at least 6 micrograms.

The chain has TRBV29-1 and TRBJ2-3; TRBD2 matches at 10 bases. The TCR sequence derives from a man in his late teens or twenties in good health. Material: blood. CDR3 region: CSARLAGVVLDTQYF. CDR3 in DNA: TGCAGCGCACGACTAGCGGGTGTTGTACTAGATACGCAGTATTTT.